These 14 T cell receptor beta chains were all obtained from the same sample, sequenced in a study of regulatory T cells in long-lasting Graves disease. The time point was: newly diagnosed GD, antithyroid drugs for less than 3 months. PBMC RNA was the source of the TCR library. iRepertoire HTBI primers and Arm-PCR of CDR3 regions built TCR beta libraries. TCRdb re-derived calls from the multiplex PCR reads in MiXCR, one entry per CDR3 protein. The sample lists a few hundred thousand distinct CDR3 sequences; about 15% were seen once. This same sample was also part of a study on T cells in Graves' hyperthyroidism and ophthalmopathy.

The specimen was peripheral blood mononuclear cells (PBMCs), collected at new diagnosis, from a patient treated with antithyroid drugs. The receptors here all came from a woman aged 45-65 years with Graves disease.

This clonotype was observed a handful of times. The chain combines TRBV28 with TRBJ2-5, with D maybe TRBD1 (5 bases). CDR1 is MDHEN, CDR2 SYDVKM, per germline. CDR3 length: 14 residues. V gave up 3 bases and J gave up 4 bases, with 12 bases separating them. CDR3: CASSFVQGSETQYF. DNA for the CDR3: TGTGCCAGCAGTTTTGTGCAGGGCTCAGAGACCCAGTACTTC.

In this sample, this clonotype turned up many times. The rearrangement joins TRBV11-3 to TRBJ2-1; D call uncertain. CDR3 length: 12 amino acids. CDR1 and CDR2 (germline): SGHNT, YENEEA. V dropped 5 bases and J dropped 9 bases, with 11 bases sitting between them. The CDR3 loop reads CASSLYTGEQFF. The CDR3 coding sequence is TGTGCCAGCAGCCTCTACACGGGTGAGCAGTTCTTC.

This clonotype was counted ten times or more. The chain combines TRBV6-2 or TRBV6-3 with TRBJ2-7, with no clear D. V shed 6 bases and J shed 0 bases, with 27 bases lying between them. The CDR3 loop spans 19 amino acids. Germline V gene data show CDR1 as MNHEY and CDR2 as SVGEGT. DNA for the CDR3: TGTGCCAGCAGCCCTGGTTCAAGGGAAACTGGCGTGGTCTCCTACGAGCAGTACTTC. It yields the protein CASSPGSRETGVVSYEQYF.

On this clonotype: Being one base from a much bigger clone, this may be a read error. The chain links TRBV10-3 to TRBJ2-6; a possible D gene is TRBD1 (5 bases). This CDR3 spans 14 amino acids. Germline V lookup: CDR1 ENHRY, CDR2 SYGVKD. CDR3 loop: CATTGNTGANVLAF. DNA for the CDR3: TGTGCCACGACCGGCAATACTGGGGCCAACGTCCTGGCTTTC.

This clonotype was found a few times. The V gene is TRBV9, the J gene TRBJ1-3, with a possible D match to TRBD1 (5 bases). V gave up 0 bases and J gave up 5 bases, with 12 bases separating them. From germline, CDR1 is SGDLS and CDR2 YYNGEE. The length of the CDR3 is 15 residues. The CDR3, as DNA: TGTGCCAGCAGCGTAGACGGGGGTAGAAGAAACACCATATATTTT. Translated, it gives CASSVDGGRRNTIYF.

Turning to this clonotype: This may arise from a read error, as a much more abundant clone is one base away. This rearrangement joins TRBV28 to TRBJ2-2; 8 bases are a match to TRBD1. CDR1 MDHEN and CDR2 SYDVKM come from the germline V gene. V lost 2 bases to trimming and J lost 6 bases; unmatched junction nucleotides: 8. The CDR3 runs to 16 residues. This chain's CDR3 is CASSLGQGEVSGELFF. The CDR3 nucleotides are TGTGCCAGCAGTTTAGGACAGGGAGAAGTCTCCGGGGAGCTGTTTTTT.

In its sample, this clonotype was seen many times. The rearrangement joins TRBV3-1 to TRBJ2-1; TRBD2 is a possible D gene (6 bases). The CDR3 is made up of 16 amino acids. Germline values: CDR1 LGHDT, CDR2 YNNKEL (reference sequence). The V and J ends lost 4 bases and 3 bases respectively, with 16 bases between them. The CDR3 DNA sequence: TGTGCCAGCAGCCTACCCGGAGTGCGGGGCTACAATGAGCAGTTCTTC. This codes for CASSLPGVRGYNEQFF.

This clonotype has a count of ten or more. The V call is TRBV18, the J call TRBJ1-1, with 7 bases identical to TRBD1. Trimming cost V 4 bases and J 0 bases; bases outside gene matches: 5. Germline CDR1 and CDR2: KGHSH and LQKENI. This CDR3 has 15 residues. CDR3 coding DNA: TGTGCCAGCTCACGACAGGGTCAAATGAACACTGAAGCTTTCTTT. This codes for CASSRQGQMNTEAFF.

This clonotype was counted ten times or more. The chain recombines TRBV12-3 or TRBV12-4 with TRBJ1-5; tentatively, D is TRBD1 (5 bases). CDR3 size: 13 residues. Deletions cut 7 bases from V and 4 bases from J, with 11 bases between. The CDR3 nucleotides read TGTGCCAGCAATCCGGGGGGGAATCAGCCCCAGCATTTT. Amino acid sequence: CASNPGGNQPQHF.

Concerning this clonotype itself: The conserved phenylalanine or tryptophan is not found at the CDR3 terminus, so this likely reflects a read error. The V and J genes are TRBV19 and TRBJ2-3; TRBD1 aligns across 7 bases. The CDR3 loop spans 21 amino acids. Germline CDR1 reads LNHDA; CDR2 reads SQIVND (reference sequence). V dropped 2 bases and J dropped 0; count of bases not matched to a gene: 20. The CDR3 spells CASSINRGASAPGESTDTQYS. As DNA, the CDR3 is TGTGCCAGTAGTATAAACAGGGGAGCTTCGGCCCCCGGGGAGAGCACAGATACGCAGTATTCT.

This clonotype was counted a few times. Compared with germline, one end of the junction differs, possibly owing to a read error. The chain employs TRBV20-1 and TRBJ2-5; 8 nucleotides agree with TRBD2. The length of the CDR3 is 14 residues. Germline loops: CDR1 DFQATT, CDR2 SNEGSKA (reference sequence). CDR3 amino acids: CSASKSGRQEIQYF. In nucleotides, the CDR3 is TGCAGTGCTAGTAAGAGCGGGAGACAAGAGATCCAGTACTTC.

A note on this clonotype: This may be a read error: a much more frequent sequence differs by one nucleotide. This chain connects TRBV20-1 to TRBJ2-7, with D unclear. The CDR3 loop spans 12 amino acids. The ends were cut back, 3 bases at V and 7 bases at J, with 13 bases in the middle. Germline-derived CDR1 and CDR2 are DFQATT and SNEGSKA (reference sequence). CDR3 residues: CSASQPHNEQYF. The CDR3 DNA reads TGCAGTGCTAGCCAGCCTCACAATGAGCAGTACTTC.

This clonotype was counted ten times or more. This rearrangement joins TRBV12-3 or TRBV12-4 to TRBJ1-2; 8 nucleotides agree with TRBD1. The CDR3 length is 16 residues. V was pared by 6 bases and J by 0 bases, with 9 bases of the junction left unmatched. CDR3 DNA: TGTGCCAGCAGCCCGAGACAGGGGCTCACTAACTATGGCTACACCTTC. This sequence encodes CASSPRQGLTNYGYTF.

The chain uses TRBV10-3 and TRBJ2-2; 9 bases match TRBD2. Losses at the gene ends were 9 bases for V and 2 bases for J; bases not matched to a gene: 4. The CDR3 has 14 amino acids. Germline V gene lookup returns CDR1 ENHRY and CDR2 SYGVKD. The chain's CDR3 is CAMRLAENTGELFF. CDR3 DNA sequence: TGTGCCATGAGACTAGCGGAAAACACCGGGGAGCTGTTTTTT.